The 17 T cell receptor beta chains reported below all come from one sample, sequenced in a study of blood T cells in healthy people across ages. Next came a second PCR, run for roughly 6 to 11 cycles, which used a sample-barcoded 5' primer along with a J-beta primer mix. A single record per CDR3 protein comes from TCRdb applying MiXCR to the 5' RACE reads. The table lists hundreds of thousands of distinct CDR3 sequences, around 28% of them singletons. The material sequenced was blood. Receptor source: a woman aged 80 or older in good health.

This rearrangement joins TRBV6-2 or TRBV6-3 to TRBJ2-3; maybe TRBD2 (6 bases). The CDR3 runs to 16 residues. Trimming removed 4 bases from V and 4 bases from J, with 18 bases in between. Per the germline V gene, CDR1 is MNHEY and CDR2 is SVGEGT. This CDR3 reads CASSSRGTWDSDTQYF. DNA for the CDR3: TGTGCCAGCAGTTCGAGAGGGACTTGGGATTCAGATACGCAGTATTTT.

This clonotype has only a few counts. The chain combines TRBV30 with TRBJ1-2; D might be TRBD1 (6 bases). The ends were cut back, 0 bases at V and 8 bases at J, with 10 bases in the middle. CDR1 is GTSNPN, CDR2 SVGIG, per germline (reference sequence). The CDR3 consists of 12 residues. CDR3 sequence: CAWSVGQTGYTF. CDR3 nucleotide sequence: TGTGCCTGGAGTGTTGGACAGACGGGCTACACCTTC.

This rearrangement joins TRBV12-3 or TRBV12-4 to TRBJ2-7, with a weak D call TRBD1 (5 bases). Trimming took 8 bases from V and 0 from J, leaving 17 bases between them. This CDR3 comprises 15 residues. The CDR3 DNA reads TGTGCCAGCGGGGTCAGGGATTCCACCTCCTACGAGCAGTACTTC. It specifies CASGVRDSTSYEQYF.

The sample holds many counts of this clonotype. The chain is built from TRBV20-1 and TRBJ2-3, with 14 bases fitting TRBD2. CDR1 and CDR2 from the germline V gene are DFQATT and SNEGSKA (reference sequence). The ends lost 1 base at V and 2 bases at J; junction bases unmatched: 2. The CDR3 spans 16 residues. CDR3 DNA sequence: TGCAGTGCTAGAGGACTAGCGGGGGGGGTCACAGATACGCAGTATTTT. It specifies CSARGLAGGVTDTQYF.

This clonotype was observed at least ten times. The chain links TRBV9 to TRBJ2-3, with D maybe TRBD2 (6 bases). Germline V lookup: CDR1 SGDLS, CDR2 YYNGEE. Deletions cut 2 bases from V and 4 bases from J, with 11 bases between. The CDR3 is made up of 14 amino acids. In DNA, the CDR3 is TGTGCCAGCAGCGTCCGACTAGATGCAGATACGCAGTATTTT. Translation: CASSVRLDADTQYF.

V is TRBV7-2 and J is TRBJ1-3; perhaps TRBD1 as D (5 bases). The CDR3 sequence is 15 residues long. Germline loops: CDR1 SGHTA, CDR2 FQGNSA. V was cut by 5 bases and J by 2 bases, with 13 bases left in between. CDR3 residues: CASSPSPGPGNTIYF. CDR3 DNA sequence: TGTGCCAGCAGCCCCAGTCCAGGGCCTGGAAACACCATATATTTT.

This clonotype was found a few times. It may be a read error: a sequence one base away is much more abundant. V usage is TRBV20-1 and J usage is TRBJ2-1, with D hard to call. The DNA end is more similar to TRBJ2-7, so the J call may be wrong. This CDR3 is 17 amino acids long. Germline CDR1 is DFQATT and CDR2 is SNEGSKA (reference sequence). Written as DNA, the CDR3 is TGCAGTGCTAGAGTCCCCCGTGGGCTAGTTTCCTACAATGAGCAGTACTTC. As protein: CSARVPRGLVSYNEQYF.

J is TRBJ2-7 and V is TRBV29-1; TRBD2 might be the D (6 bases). CDR1 SQVTM and CDR2 ANQGSEA come from the germline V gene. Trimming removed 7 bases from V and 7 bases from J, with 23 bases in between. The CDR3 loop spans 14 amino acids. The CDR3 nucleotides read TGCAGCGCTCAACCTAGGCTAGCGAACCATGAGCAGTACTTC. This translates into CSAQPRLANHEQYF.

This chain connects TRBV30 to TRBJ2-6; D perhaps matches TRBD1 (5 bases). Germline lookup yields CDR1 GTSNPN and CDR2 SVGIG (reference sequence). Trimming shortened V by 7 bases and J by 1 base, and 8 bases separated the two germline ends. The CDR3 is 13 amino acids. The CDR3 reads CAFRESGANVLTF. The CDR3 coding sequence is TGTGCCTTCAGGGAATCTGGGGCCAACGTCCTGACTTTC.

Regarding this clonotype: Possible read error: a much larger clone is one base away. The gene calls are TRBV5-1 and TRBJ2-6; D remains ambiguous. V was shortened by 4 bases and J by 0 bases, with 11 bases between the two germline ends. The CDR3 is 16 residues long. Germline V gene sequence: CDR1 SGHRS, CDR2 YFSETQ. The CDR3 nucleotides are TGCGCCAGCAGCATCGGACGCCGCTCTGGGGCCAACGTCCTGACTTTC. This sequence encodes CASSIGRRSGANVLTF.

In its sample, this clonotype was seen many times. The rearrangement uses TRBV27 and TRBJ2-7, with D possibly called TRBD1 or TRBD2 (5 bases each). Germline V lookup: CDR1 MNHEY, CDR2 SMNVEV (reference sequence). Trimming stripped 3 bases from V and 0 bases from J, with 12 bases between. There are 15 residues in the CDR3. In DNA, the CDR3 is TGTGCCAGCAGTTTTTGGGGGAAGGGCTCCTACGAGCAGTACTTC. It translates to CASSFWGKGSYEQYF.

The chain links TRBV2 to TRBJ2-7; possibly TRBD1 or TRBD2 for D (6 bases each). V was clipped by 4 bases and J by 7 bases, with 17 bases between them. This CDR3 is 14 amino acids long. Germline V CDR1 and CDR2: SNHLY, FYNNEI. The CDR3 here is CASSGSPGAGEQYF. For the CDR3, the DNA is TGTGCCAGCAGTGGGTCTCCAGGGGCGGGAGAGCAGTACTTC.

This clonotype was counted ten times or more. The V call is TRBV6-2 or TRBV6-3, the J call TRBJ2-1; 7 bases match TRBD2. The germline CDR1 and CDR2 sequences are MNHEY and SVGEGT. Losses at the gene ends were 2 bases for V and 8 bases for J; bases not matched to a gene: 12. The CDR3 is 16 residues long. The chain's CDR3 is CASSYRAGGIVDEQFF. The CDR3 region has the DNA TGTGCCAGCAGTTACCGCGCCGGGGGGATTGTGGATGAGCAGTTCTTC.

About this clonotype itself: A much larger clone differs from this one at a single base, so this may be a read error. The CDR3 does not end in the conserved phenylalanine or tryptophan, so this is likely a read error. This sequence joins TRBV20-1 and TRBJ2-3; no clear D gene. Trimming stripped 1 base from V and 5 bases from J, with 10 bases between. The CDR3 spans 13 residues. Germline V gene data show CDR1 as DFQATT and CDR2 as SNEGSKA (reference sequence). The CDR3 reads CSARVGLEDTQYC. For the CDR3, the DNA is TGCAGTGCTAGAGTAGGGCTCGAAGATACGCAGTATTGT.

This clonotype was seen many times. This rearrangement joins TRBV5-1 to TRBJ2-7, with TRBD1 matching over 7 bases. CDR3 length equals 14 residues. J was trimmed by 5 bases and V by 0 bases; bases with no gene match: 5. Germline V gives CDR1 SGHRS, CDR2 YFSETQ. CDR3 in amino acids: CASSLDRGVHEQYF. The CDR3 bases are TGCGCCAGCAGCTTGGACAGGGGAGTCCACGAGCAGTACTTC.

This clonotype was seen a handful of times. Possible read error: a much larger clone is one base away. The chain carries TRBV20-1 and TRBJ2-7; 9 bases fit TRBD1. The CDR3 contains 15 residues. J gave up 4 bases and V 3 bases, and 10 bases lay outside the gene matches. Germline V CDR1 and CDR2: DFQATT, SNEGSKA (reference sequence). The DNA of the CDR3 is TGCAGTGCTAGGCTGCCCCAACAGGGGGCTTACGAGCAGTACTTC. It yields the protein CSARLPQQGAYEQYF.

This clonotype showed up many times. The chain links TRBV11-2 to TRBJ2-3, with 9 positions matching TRBD2. The trim removed 2 bases at V and 2 bases at J, leaving 5 bases unmatched. Per germline, CDR1 SGHAT and CDR2 FQNNGV. The CDR3 totals 16 residues. The chain's CDR3 is CASSLWLAGNTDTQYF. The CDR3 DNA reads as TGTGCCAGCAGCTTATGGCTAGCGGGGAACACAGATACGCAGTATTTT.